This TCR beta chain was retrieved from a study of regulatory T cells (dated by TCRdb to between 2017 and 2018). Notes on the research overall: T-cell receptor beta repertoires of sorted regulatory, conventional CD4+ and CD8+ T cells were compared between CD3G-deficient patients and healthy controls. The paper's findings and limits, for the study overall: CD8+ T cells from patients showed a nonsignificant trend toward lower Shannon entropy than control CD8+ cells. Repertoires from patients had restricted unique TRB V-J pairs and skewed V and J gene usage, with the strongest effect in regulatory T cells.

A note on this clone: The antigen it binds to is not known. The record has no base qualities; no much larger clone is one base away.

V sheds 3 bases and J sheds 3 bases, leaving 12 bases between their ends. Taken from the germline V gene, the CDR1 and CDR2 loops are MDHEN and SYDVKM. The CDR3 covers 14 residues, taking in both the cysteine and the phenylalanine. Only the CDR3 portion is preserved as DNA: 42 bases, with reading frame beginning at the first base. All CD3G-deficient patients had evidence of autoimmunity, which was more severe in two of the patients. At the time of testing, the patients were between 2 and 39 years old, and their CD4+ and CD8+ T cells had reduced naive proportions and increased memory proportions. Roughly 6 individuals with CD3G deficiency were included in the patient group. Patient samples and clinical data were obtained from an international physician network spanning the United States, Europe and Asia. Ficoll density separation was used to isolate peripheral blood mononuclear cells. CD3+ CD8+ CD4- T cells were isolated on a FACSAria cell sorter.

The multiplex PCR relied on 52 forward TRBV primers and 13 reverse TRBJ primers, and amplification bias was corrected through assay-based and computational methods. Rearranged TRB loci were amplified from genomic DNA by multiplex PCR within the immunoSEQ assay. TRB amplicons were sequenced on an Illumina HiSeq platform. Under the source paper's analysis protocol: Raw sequences were error-filtered and aligned to reference gene sequences by custom algorithms, then analyzed with the immunoSEQ online tools. The frequencies of productive and nonproductive TRB rearrangements were evaluated among unique sequences as well as among total sequences. The likelihood of self-reactivity was estimated by examining two features, hydrophobicity and amino acid composition, of TRB CDR3 positions 6 and 7. Groups were compared by t tests, Mann-Whitney tests or two-way ANOVA performed in Prism software. TCRdb re-hosts the immuneACCESS table, in-frame sequences only. Its copies lack some clones; in the studies checked, an unresolved V gene accounts for under half of them, and the cause for the rest is not known. V and J calls and clone size are copied from that table; D and trimming were computed from the DNA. For this sample the table gives about 2,000 clones, of which approximately 70% were detected only once. About 35% of the sample goes to the ten largest clones.

The chain uses TRBV28 and TRBJ2-7; TRBD1 is perhaps the D gene, given 6 matching bases. The sequence derives from a person aged 30 to 40 with CD3G deficiency. The sample taken for sequencing was CD8+ T cells sorted from blood. The CDR3 protein sequence reads: CASSFGQGNYEQYF. The sequenced DNA: TGTGCCAGCAGTTTCGGGCAGGGGAACTACGAGCAGTACTTC.